This T cell receptor beta chain was sequenced for a study of T cell changes during pregnancy in multiple sclerosis (dated by TCRdb to between 2018 and 2021). Concerning the study at large: Changes in the T cell repertoire over the course of pregnancy were examined in this study in women with multiple sclerosis.

In the case of this clone: Its recognized antigen is unknown. The record has no base qualities; no much larger clone is one base away.

The germline V gene specifies LGHNA as CDR1 and YNFKEQ as CDR2. Trimming accounts for 1 base at V and 4 bases at J, while the number of junction bases matched to no gene is 9. There are 17 amino acids in the CDR3, from cysteine to phenylalanine inclusive. The only DNA kept is the CDR3, 51 bases in frame from the first base. The library came from the immunoSEQ multiplex PCR assay. TCRdb holds this immuneACCESS table with in-frame rearrangements only. Some clones are missing; in checked studies, unresolved V genes explain under half, and the rest has no known cause. The sample table shows 35,000 to 50,000 clones, and 91% are seen once. In total, the top ten clones hold about 0.42% of the sample.

This chain joins TRBV4-2 to TRBJ2-7; 11 of the junction bases match TRBD1. This clonotype originated in a female donor in good health, enrolled as a control in a pregnancy study. Here the sequenced sample was CD4+ T cells from peripheral blood mononuclear cells, taken in the third trimester of pregnancy. The sequenced DNA: TGTGCCAGCAGCCAAGCCCATGGGACAGGGGGGACGTACGAGCAGTACTTC. The resulting protein is CASSQAHGTGGTYEQYF.